The 24 T cell receptor beta chains below all came from one sample that was sequenced in a study of T cell repertoires in cytomegalovirus infection. TCRdb passed the reads through MiXCR, listing each CDR3 protein once. The sample shows about 680,000 distinct CDR3 sequences, 20% to 25% of them seen only once. Material for sequencing was CD8+ T cells from PBMCs. The receptors shown here come from a human donor in good health (CMV status not recorded). Some clones in this sample may be carry-over from other donors' samples.

The CDR3 coding sequence is TGTGCCAGCAGCTTAGAGGGGGACCTCCGCGGGTTCTCTGGAAACACCATATATTTT. This encodes CASSLEGDLRGFSGNTIYF. The chain combines TRBV7-2 with TRBJ1-3; weak D call: TRBD1 (6 bases). Germline CDR1 reads SGHTA; CDR2 reads FQGNSA. Trimming cost V 1 base and J 0 bases, with 19 bases left between them. There are 19 residues in the CDR3.

The chain uses TRBV7-9 and TRBJ2-1; 11 nucleotides align to TRBD2. This CDR3 comprises 16 residues. With V trimmed by 8 bases and J by 6 bases, 12 bases remained unmatched. Germline CDR1 is SEHNR and CDR2 is FQNEAQ (reference sequence). CDR3 sequence reads: CASGLAGGRGSNEQFF. DNA for the CDR3: TGTGCCAGCGGGCTAGCGGGGGGCAGGGGCAGCAATGAGCAGTTCTTC.

This clonotype was counted at least ten times. The chain employs TRBV7-9 and TRBJ1-2; a possible D gene is TRBD1 (6 bases). The V end was cut by 3 bases, the J end by 4 bases, with 15 bases between. The CDR3 is made up of 15 amino acids. The germline V gene encodes CDR1 SEHNR and CDR2 FQNEAQ (reference sequence). In DNA, the CDR3 is TGTGCCAGCAGCTTGCCCGGGGGCAGTAGCTATGGCTACACCTTC. Amino acid sequence: CASSLPGGSSYGYTF.

This clonotype showed up many times. The chain has TRBV28 and TRBJ1-2; D gene uncertain. Germline V gene sequence: CDR1 MDHEN, CDR2 SYDVKM. This CDR3 comprises 14 residues. Trimming stripped 5 bases from V and 1 base from J, with 11 bases between. The CDR3 region has the DNA TGTGCCAGCAGTCGACCTCAGCGTAACTATGGCTACACCTTC. Translation: CASSRPQRNYGYTF.

This clonotype has ten or more counts. V gene TRBV5-4 combines with J gene TRBJ2-1; 10 bases agree with TRBD1. CDR1 is SGHNT, CDR2 YYREEE, per germline (reference sequence). Trimming cost V 3 bases and J 5 bases; bases outside gene matches: 5. The CDR3 length is 15 residues. This chain's CDR3 is CASSWGDRGDNEQFF. The CDR3 DNA reads TGTGCCAGCAGCTGGGGGGACAGGGGCGACAATGAGCAGTTCTTC.

This clonotype was observed a handful of times. This chain links TRBV4-3 with TRBJ2-1; 10 bases align to TRBD2. The CDR3 is 15 residues long. V lost 4 bases to trimming and J lost 8 bases; unmatched junction nucleotides: 8. Germline V gene data show CDR1 as LGHNA and CDR2 as YSLEER. As DNA, the CDR3 is TGCGCCAGCAGCCTAGTAGCGGGGGGATCCCATGAGCAGTTCTTC. The encoded protein is CASSLVAGGSHEQFF.

Many counts were recorded for this clonotype. J is TRBJ2-1 and V is TRBV28, with 9 bases that match TRBD2. Looked up from germline, CDR1 is MDHEN and CDR2 is SYDVKM. This CDR3 is 15 amino acids long. With 2 bases clipped from V and 5 bases from J, the junction kept 4 bases outside the gene matches. The CDR3 DNA follows: TGTGCCAGCAGTTTAGAGCGGGGGGCCGACAATGAGCAGTTCTTC. As protein: CASSLERGADNEQFF.

About this clonotype itself: A single base separates this from a much larger clone, so it may be a read error. The J gene is TRBJ2-5, the V gene TRBV27; 7 bases line up with TRBD1. There are 13 residues in the CDR3. V lost 7 bases, J lost 5 bases, and 7 bases stayed unmatched. Germline V gene lookup returns CDR1 MNHEY and CDR2 SMNVEV (reference sequence). CDR3 DNA sequence: TGTGCCAGCATCGGACAGGCTCCGGAGACCCAGTACTTC. Translated: CASIGQAPETQYF.

This clonotype was seen many times. V and J are TRBV7-2 and TRBJ2-7, with 9 bases fitting TRBD2. The V and J ends lost 5 bases and 0 bases, in that order; junction bases with no gene match: 8. The length of the CDR3 is 16 residues. Germline CDR1 and CDR2: SGHTA and FQGNSA. DNA for the CDR3: TGTGCCAGCAGCCCCGGGCGGGGGGGAAGCTCCTACGAGCAGTACGTC. Translation: CASSPGRGGSSYEQYV.

The V gene is TRBV5-1, the J gene TRBJ2-1; D possibly corresponds to TRBD1 (6 bases). This CDR3 has 16 amino acids. Looked up from germline, CDR1 is SGHRS and CDR2 is YFSETQ. V was shortened by 4 bases and J by 5 bases, with 19 bases between the two germline ends. The DNA for the CDR3 is TGCGCCAGCAGCCCAGAACAGGGCCCTAGGGACAATGAGCAGTTCTTC. It codes for CASSPEQGPRDNEQFF.

This clonotype was found a few times. The rearrangement uses TRBV6-2 or TRBV6-3 and TRBJ2-7; D unclear. The CDR3 is made up of 12 amino acids. The V end lost 6 bases, the J end lost 4 bases, and 10 bases lay between the germline ends. CDR1 MNHEY and CDR2 SVGEGT come from the germline V gene. Written as DNA, the CDR3 is TGTGCCAGCAGCTTGTCAGCTTACGAGCAGTACGTC. It codes for CASSLSAYEQYV.

A few counts support this clonotype. CDR3 residues: CSVEKNQPGEAFF. The CDR3 DNA reads as TGCAGCGTTGAAAAAAACCAGCCCGGCGAAGCTTTCTTT. The chain recombines TRBV29-1 with TRBJ1-1; D unresolved. V was cut by 2 bases and J by 8 bases, with 15 bases left in between. Germline V gene lookup returns CDR1 SQVTM and CDR2 ANQGSEA. This CDR3 comprises 13 residues.

Here the CDR3 reads CASSLETAPLFYGYTF. DNA for the CDR3: TGTGCCAGCAGCTTGGAGACAGCCCCCCTCTTCTATGGCTACACCTTC. J is TRBJ1-2 and V is TRBV5-5; D might be TRBD1 (5 bases). The germline CDR1 and CDR2 sequences are SGHKS and YYEKEE (reference sequence). The CDR3 covers 16 residues. V lost 0 bases to trimming and J lost 4 bases, with 16 bases between them.

This clonotype was picked up a small number of times. The chain carries TRBV6-2 or TRBV6-3 and TRBJ2-7, with a tentative D call TRBD2 (7 bases). V shed 7 bases and J shed 6 bases, with 13 bases lying between them. This CDR3 has 12 amino acids. Looked up from germline, CDR1 is MNHEY and CDR2 is SVGEGT. The DNA for the CDR3 is TGTGCCAGCAAGGCGGGGGCGTTCGAGCAGTACTTC. As protein: CASKAGAFEQYF.

The gene calls are TRBV2 and TRBJ1-2; 8 bases agree with TRBD1. Per the germline V gene, CDR1 is SNHLY and CDR2 is FYNNEI. The CDR3 sequence is 13 residues long. The junction had 11 bases not matched to a gene; V was cut back by 11 bases and J by 6 bases. The CDR3 region is CALMTGEYHGYTF. In nucleotides, the CDR3 is TGTGCCCTCATGACAGGGGAATATCATGGCTACACCTTC.

This clonotype was seen a handful of times. As DNA, the CDR3 is TGCAGTGCTAGACGACCCCAGAACACTGAAGCTTTCTTT. Translated, it gives CSARRPQNTEAFF. The J gene is TRBJ1-1, the V gene TRBV20-1; D is unclear. The CDR3 has 13 amino acids. V shed 2 bases and J shed 1 base, with 8 bases lying between them. Per germline, CDR1 DFQATT and CDR2 SNEGSKA (reference sequence).

Remarks on this clonotype: Possible read error: a much larger clone is one base away. V usage is TRBV7-6 and J usage is TRBJ2-1; TRBD1 is a possible D gene (5 bases). This CDR3 region has 15 residues. From germline, CDR1 is SGHVS and CDR2 FNYEAQ. The CDR3 region has the DNA TGTGCCAACAGCCAGACAGTAAACTCCTACAATGAGCAGTTCTTC. It translates to CANSQTVNSYNEQFF.

This clonotype was recorded at least ten times. The chain couples TRBV28 to TRBJ2-5; TRBD1 agrees at 9 bases. The CDR3 runs 14 residues. Germline loops: CDR1 MDHEN, CDR2 SYDVKM. J lost 4 bases, V lost 6 bases, and 6 bases had no gene match. In DNA form, the CDR3 reads TGTGCCAGCAGCACGGGACAGGGACGAGAGACCCAGTACTTC. Amino acids: CASSTGQGRETQYF.

V gene TRBV20-1 combines with J gene TRBJ1-2; D gene unclear. Germline CDR1 reads DFQATT; CDR2 reads SNEGSKA (reference sequence). V was pared by 1 base and J by 3 bases, with 12 bases between. The CDR3 extends over 14 amino acids. CDR3 DNA: TGCAGTGCTAGAGGGGATGTGGGAGACTATGGCTACACCTTC. It specifies CSARGDVGDYGYTF.

This clonotype has only a few counts. V gene TRBV12-3 or TRBV12-4 combines with J gene TRBJ1-1, with TRBD1 as a possible D gene (6 bases). This CDR3 comprises 10 residues. The CDR3 here is CASGDTEAFF. CDR3 nucleotides: TGTGCTTCAGGGGACACTGAAGCTTTCTTT.

This clonotype appeared many times. V is TRBV7-9 and J is TRBJ1-2; tentatively, D is TRBD1 (5 bases). Germline V lookup: CDR1 SEHNR, CDR2 FQNEAQ (reference sequence). The CDR3 extends over 15 amino acids. V dropped 4 bases and J dropped 1 base, with 13 bases sitting between them. CDR3 loop: CASSSGVQFNYGYTF. CDR3 in DNA: TGTGCCAGCAGCTCGGGGGTTCAATTTAACTATGGCTACACCTTC.

The chain uses TRBV10-3 and TRBJ1-2; 10 nucleotides line up with TRBD1. Per the germline V gene, CDR1 is ENHRY and CDR2 is SYGVKD. V was pared by 4 bases and J by 7 bases, with 9 bases of the junction left unmatched. The CDR3 is made up of 15 amino acids. The CDR3 nucleotides are TGTGCCATCAGTGGAAGTGGGACAGGGGTCCTTGGCTACACCTTC. This encodes CAISGSGTGVLGYTF.

There are a few counts of this clonotype. The chain employs TRBV7-9 and TRBJ2-7, with TRBD2 matching over 13 bases. CDR1 and CDR2 (germline): SEHNR, FQNEAQ (reference sequence). The trim removed 5 bases at V and 4 bases at J, leaving 14 bases unmatched. This CDR3 spans 18 amino acids. The CDR3 DNA sequence: TGTGCCAGCAGCCCGCTTGCGGGGGGACTAGCGGGGATGTACGAGCAGTACTTC. Its protein product is CASSPLAGGLAGMYEQYF.

The rearrangement uses TRBV6-2 or TRBV6-3 and TRBJ1-5; weak D call: TRBD1 (5 bases). CDR1 and CDR2 from the germline V gene are MNHEY and SVGEGT. V lost 6 bases and J 4 bases, leaving 28 bases between the germline ends. This CDR3 is 19 amino acids long. This chain's CDR3 is CASRDPMGLHIRSNQPQHF. The DNA for the CDR3 is TGTGCCAGCAGGGACCCCATGGGACTGCACATTCGAAGTAATCAGCCCCAGCATTTT.